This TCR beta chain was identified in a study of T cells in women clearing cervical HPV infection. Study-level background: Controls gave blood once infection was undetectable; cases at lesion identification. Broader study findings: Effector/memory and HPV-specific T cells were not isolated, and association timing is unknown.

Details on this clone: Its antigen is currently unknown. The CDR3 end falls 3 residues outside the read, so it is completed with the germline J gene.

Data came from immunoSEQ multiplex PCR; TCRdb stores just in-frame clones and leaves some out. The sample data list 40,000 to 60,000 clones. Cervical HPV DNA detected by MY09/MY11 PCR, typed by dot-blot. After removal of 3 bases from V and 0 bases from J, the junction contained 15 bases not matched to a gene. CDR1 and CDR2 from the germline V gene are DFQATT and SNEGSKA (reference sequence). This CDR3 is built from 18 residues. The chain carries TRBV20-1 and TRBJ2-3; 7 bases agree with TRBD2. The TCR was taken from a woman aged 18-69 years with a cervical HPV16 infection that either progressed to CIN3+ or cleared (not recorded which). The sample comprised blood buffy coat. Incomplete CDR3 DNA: TGCAGTGCTAGTTATGAGCCGTCTAGCGGATTAAGCACAGATACG. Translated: CSASYEPSSGLSTDT. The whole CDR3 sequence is CSASYEPSSGLSTDTQYF.